The 14 T cell receptor beta chains presented below share a single source sample, sequenced in a study of CD8 T cells in Susac syndrome. An amount of RNA that ranged from about 0.45 to 1 ug was reverse transcribed with random hexamers. TCRdb reprocessed the immunoSEQ multiplex PCR reads via MiXCR and lists one record per CDR3 protein. The sample contains some 150,000 distinct CDR3 sequences, 85% to 95% of which appear only once. The source material was CD8+ T cells from PBMCs. Receptors originate from a human donor with multiple sclerosis.

The V call is TRBV5-1, the J call TRBJ1-1; D might be TRBD1 (6 bases). Germline CDR1 SGHRS, CDR2 YFSETQ. Trimming removed 4 bases at V and 1 base at J, with 14 bases between. The CDR3 covers 15 residues. CDR3 region: CASSLKPTGNTEAFF. As DNA, the CDR3 is TGCGCCAGCAGCCTAAAACCGACAGGGAACACTGAAGCTTTCTTT. The full variable domain, with the rest looked up from reference TRBV5-1 and TRBJ1-1, is KAGVTQTPRYLIKTRGQQVTLSCSPISGHRSVSWYQQTPGQGLQFLFEYFSETQRNKGNFPGRFSGRQFSNSRSEMNVSTLELGDSALYLCASSLKPTGNTEAFFGQGTRLTVV.

About this clonotype: The junction departs from the called germline gene at one end, perhaps through a read error. The rearrangement joins TRBV19 to TRBJ1-5; the D is unclear. Germline-derived CDR1 and CDR2 are LNHDA and SQIVND (reference sequence). The CDR3 consists of 11 residues. The CDR3 DNA sequence: TGTGCCAGTAGCCTAAGGGCCCTGTTTGCTTTT. This encodes CASSLRALFAF.

The gene calls are TRBV10-3 and TRBJ2-1, with no clear D. Germline CDR1 and CDR2: ENHRY and SYGVKD. V gave up 3 bases and J gave up 1 base, with 7 bases separating them. The CDR3 spans 14 residues. The CDR3 DNA sequence: TGTGCCATCAGTGATATTGGATCCTACAATGAGCAGTTCTTC. Translation gives CAISDIGSYNEQFF.

The V and J genes are TRBV20-1 and TRBJ2-7; D gene uncertain. Looked up from germline, CDR1 is DFQATT and CDR2 is SNEGSKA (reference sequence). This CDR3 is built from 12 residues. Trimming took 4 bases from V and 3 from J, leaving 10 bases between them. This chain's CDR3 is CSATTGIYEQYF. In DNA, the CDR3 is TGCAGTGCTACTACCGGTATCTACGAGCAGTACTTC.

The rearrangement joins TRBV29-1 to TRBJ1-2; 7 nucleotides line up with TRBD1. V was pared by 6 bases and J by 7 bases, with 5 bases of the junction left unmatched. The CDR3 length is 11 residues. CDR1 and CDR2 from the germline V gene are SQVTM and ANQGSEA. The CDR3 loop is CSVADRAGYTF. CDR3 DNA: TGCAGCGTCGCCGACAGGGCTGGCTACACCTTC. Supplemented by reference TRBV29-1 and TRBJ1-2, the full variable domain reads SAVISQKPSRDICQRGTSLTIQCQVDSQVTMMFWYRQQPGQSLTLIATANQGSEATYESGFVIDKFPISRPNLTFSTLTVSNMSPEDSSIYLCSVADRAGYTFGSGTRLTVV.

The CDR3 here is CSASIRPNTGELFF. DNA for the CDR3: TGCAGTGCTAGTATTAGGCCGAACACCGGGGAGCTGTTTTTT. The chain has TRBV20-1 and TRBJ2-2; no firm D call. Trimming took off 3 bases at V and 0 bases at J, with 8 bases between the two ends. The CDR3 is 14 amino acids. The germline CDR1 and CDR2 sequences are DFQATT and SNEGSKA (reference sequence).

The chain combines TRBV4-3 with TRBJ1-2, with TRBD1 identical over 8 bases. The V segment lost 7 bases and the J segment 3 bases; nucleotides outside the gene matches: 10. Germline V CDR1 and CDR2: LGHNA, YSLEER. The CDR3 spans 15 residues. The CDR3 is CASTPDRGIYYGYTF. The CDR3, as DNA: TGCGCCAGCACCCCAGACAGGGGCATTTACTATGGCTACACCTTC.

Only one count was recorded for this clonotype. V is TRBV14 and J is TRBJ1-1; D ambiguous. CDR3 length equals 14 residues. Germline V gene lookup returns CDR1 SGHDN and CDR2 FVKESK. Trimming cost V 3 bases and J 0 bases, with 8 bases left between them. Here the CDR3 DNA reads TGTGCCAGCAGCCAGACGGGGATGAACACTGAAGCTTTCTTT. Protein sequence: CASSQTGMNTEAFF.

The rearrangement links TRBV6-2 or TRBV6-3 to TRBJ1-2; D unresolved. Germline assignment: CDR1 MNHEY and CDR2 SVGEGT. V was pared by 2 bases and J by 4 bases, with 14 bases between. The CDR3 has 15 amino acids. CDR3 loop: CASSYTADSSYGYTF. The CDR3 nucleotides read TGTGCCAGCAGTTACACGGCAGACTCTTCCTATGGCTACACCTTC.

This chain joins TRBV5-1 and TRBJ2-3, with D hard to call. V gave up 3 bases and J gave up 7 bases, with 6 bases separating them. CDR3 length equals 11 residues. Germline CDR1 reads SGHRS; CDR2 reads YFSETQ. CDR3 sequence (DNA): TGCGCCAGCAGCTATGGAAATACGCAGTATTTT. Protein product: CASSYGNTQYF. The full variable domain, completed using reference TRBV5-1 and TRBJ2-3, is KAGVTQTPRYLIKTRGQQVTLSCSPISGHRSVSWYQQTPGQGLQFLFEYFSETQRNKGNFPGRFSGRQFSNSRSEMNVSTLELGDSALYLCASSYGNTQYFGPGTRLTVL.

The rearrangement uses TRBV9 and TRBJ2-1; 7 nucleotides align to TRBD1. Germline V gene lookup returns CDR1 SGDLS and CDR2 YYNGEE. The CDR3 totals 15 residues. The trim removed 0 bases at V and 2 bases at J, leaving 2 bases unmatched. As DNA, the CDR3 is TGTGCCAGCAGCGTAGACACAGGGGCCTACAATGAGCAGTTCTTC. This translates into CASSVDTGAYNEQFF.

This clonotype appeared a single time. The chain uses TRBV2 and TRBJ1-6, with D possibly TRBD1 on 5 matching bases. This CDR3 is 17 amino acids long. Germline V gene lookup returns CDR1 SNHLY and CDR2 FYNNEI. Between the trimmed V and J ends, which lost 6 bases and 6 bases, there was a span of 21 bases. The CDR3 loop is CASSGPVTELGNSPLHF. The CDR3 nucleotides are TGTGCCAGCAGCGGCCCCGTGACAGAGCTGGGTAATTCACCCCTCCACTTT.

This sequence joins TRBV30 and TRBJ2-7; the D gene is possibly TRBD1 (6 bases). V was trimmed by 8 bases and J by 3 bases, leaving 14 bases between them. CDR1 and CDR2 (germline): GTSNPN, SVGIG (reference sequence). The CDR3 extends over 12 amino acids. The CDR3 protein is CAVGTSHYEQYF. The CDR3 nucleotides read TGTGCCGTCGGGACATCACACTACGAGCAGTACTTC.

The chain recombines TRBV6-5 with TRBJ1-1; the D is unclear. CDR1 MNHEY and CDR2 SVGAGI come from the germline V gene. V was clipped by 9 bases and J by 1 base, with 6 bases between them. The CDR3 contains 11 residues. CDR3 bases: TGTGCCAGTTTCGCGAACACTGAAGCTTTCTTT. Translation: CASFANTEAFF.